A single sample is the source of the 8 T cell receptor beta chains below, sequenced in a study of cytomegalovirus exposure and HLA in healthy donors. PCR involved 60 Vbeta and 13 Jbeta primers. The data were produced by immunoSEQ multiplex PCR, yet TCRdb's version contains in-frame clones alone and is incomplete. The data contain 120,000 or so clones, 17% of them seen just once; the ten biggest clones take up 2.5% to 3%. The sample consisted of PBMCs. Receptors originate from a female donor in good health and CMV-seropositive.

This clone occurred a few times. The gene calls are TRBV2 and TRBJ2-7; no definite D call. Germline lookup yields CDR1 SNHLY and CDR2 FYNNEI. Deletions cut 7 bases from V and 3 bases from J, with 16 bases between. The CDR3 runs to 14 residues. CDR3 sequence: CASNSQWADYEQYF. The CDR3 DNA is TGTGCCAGCAACAGTCAGTGGGCAGACTACGAGCAGTACTTC.

The chain joins TRBV18 to TRBJ1-4; D is perhaps TRBD1 (5 bases). V was pared by 5 bases and J by 8 bases, with 18 bases between. Germline V gene sequence: CDR1 KGHSH, CDR2 LQKENI. The CDR3 totals 15 residues. This chain's CDR3 is CASSAQPGGGEKLFF. CDR3 nucleotides: TGTGCCAGCTCAGCCCAACCGGGGGGAGGAGAAAAACTGTTTTTT.

The chain combines TRBV7-2 with TRBJ1-4; D gene unclear. The CDR3 totals 14 residues. Trimming left V 3 bases short and J 3 bases short, with 8 bases between. Germline CDR1 and CDR2: SGHTA and FQGNSA. The CDR3 nucleotides read TGTGCCAGCAGCTTGACAAGAGCTAATGAAAAACTGTTTTTT. Translated, it gives CASSLTRANEKLFF.

The genes are TRBV19 and TRBJ2-1; 9 nucleotides match TRBD2. CDR1 is LNHDA and CDR2 is SQIVND in the germline V gene (reference sequence). This CDR3 spans 15 amino acids. Germline trimming cut 7 bases from V and 6 bases from J; bases unmatched to any gene: 10. The CDR3 loop is CASNPLSGGFNEQFF. CDR3 DNA sequence: TGTGCCAGTAACCCTCTGAGCGGGGGGTTCAATGAGCAGTTCTTC.

The chain employs TRBV7-8 and TRBJ1-2, with TRBD1 matching over 8 bases. With V trimmed by 5 bases and J by 2 bases, 13 bases remained unmatched. Germline CDR1 reads SGHVS; CDR2 reads FQNEAQ. This CDR3 is built from 17 residues. The CDR3 DNA reads as TGTGCCAGCAGCCCCACCCGGACAGGGAGATTAAACTATGGCTACACCTTC. This translates into CASSPTRTGRLNYGYTF.

This clone has more than one count but fewer than ten. V gene TRBV30 combines with J gene TRBJ1-5; D may be TRBD1 (5 bases). Trimming stripped 3 bases from V and 3 bases from J, with 9 bases between. This CDR3 contains 13 residues. Germline V gene data show CDR1 as GTSNPN and CDR2 as SVGIG (reference sequence). As DNA, the CDR3 is TGTGCCTGGAGGGGACTGGACAATCAGCCCCAGCATTTT. Its protein is CAWRGLDNQPQHF.

V usage is TRBV28 and J usage is TRBJ2-5, with 8 positions matching TRBD1. V was pared by 7 bases and J by 4 bases, with 8 bases of the junction left unmatched. The CDR3 contains 14 residues. Germline assignment: CDR1 MDHEN and CDR2 SYDVKM. This CDR3 is CASKRQGLVETQYF. CDR3 nucleotides: TGTGCCAGCAAGAGACAGGGGCTTGTAGAGACCCAGTACTTC.

This clone appeared a few times. This sequence joins TRBV19 and TRBJ2-1, with TRBD1 matching over 7 bases. The CDR3 length is 12 residues. J gave up 12 bases and V 5 bases, and 7 bases lay outside the gene matches. The germline gives CDR1 LNHDA, CDR2 SQIVND (reference sequence). The CDR3 spells CASSSPPGGQFF. The CDR3 bases are TGTGCCAGTAGTTCACCTCCAGGGGGGCAGTTCTTC. Supplemented by reference TRBV19 and TRBJ2-1, the full variable domain reads DGGITQSPKYLFRKEGQNVTLSCEQNLNHDAMYWYRQDPGQGLRLIYYSQIVNDFQKGDIAEGYSVSREKKESFPLTVTSAQKNPTAFYLCASSSPPGGQFFGPGTRLTVL.